The source of this TCR beta chain is a study of OX40 agonist ivuxolimab in advanced cancers. The protocol was immunoSEQ multiplex PCR, while the TCRdb copy is restricted to in-frame clones and leaves out a portion. Of tens of thousands of clones listed, 70% to 90% are singletons. This CDR3 has 15 amino acids. Trimming took off 5 bases at V and 1 base at J, with 11 bases between the two ends. CDR1 is MNHEY and CDR2 is SVGAGI in the germline V gene. As to this clone: The antigen is unknown.

Study-wide findings and caveats: Expanded peripheral T cell antigen specificity was not determined.

The clonotype comes from an adult with an advanced solid tumor such as melanoma, head and neck, liver or kidney cancer. The genes are TRBV6-5 and TRBJ2-2; D possibly corresponds to TRBD2 (5 bases). Sequences were derived from CD4+ or CD8+ T cells sorted from blood, sampled in a trial of the OX40 agonist ivuxolimab. Here the CDR3 DNA reads TGTGCCAGCAGTCCCGGGATCATGAACACCGGGGAGCTGTTTTTT. Residues: CASSPGIMNTGELFF.